The rows below give T cell receptor beta chains drawn from one sample of a study of blood T cell repertoires in COVID-19. The assay was immunoSEQ multiplex PCR, and TCRdb's table has in-frame clones only and misses some. The sample lists approximately 110,000 clones, around 85% occurring once. The sample consisted of peripheral blood. All receptors derive from a man in his 70s with active or convalescent COVID-19. CDR3s include the opening cysteine and the closing phenylalanine or tryptophan. A D gene is named only where the DNA matches it firmly. Clone sizes are given selectively: once, few, many, or a class where the clone is expanded.

V: TRBV7-9; J: TRBJ1-2; size: .; D: .; CDR3: CASSLAGGSEGYTF; DNA: TGTGCCAGCAGCTTAGCGGGAGGGTCGGAAGGCTACACCTTC
V: TRBV6-2/TRBV6-3; J: TRBJ2-1; size: .; D: TRBD2; CDR3: CASSGGLADEQFF; DNA: TGTGCCAGCAGTGGGGGACTAGCGGATGAGCAGTTCTTC
V: TRBV20-1; J: TRBJ1-1; size: .; D: TRBD1; CDR3: CSARTGFEAFF; DNA: TGCAGTGCACGGACAGGTTTCGAAGCTTTCTTT
V: TRBV10-2; J: TRBJ2-7; size: .; D: TRBD1; CDR3: CASSDYRQGAAREQYF; DNA: TGCGCCAGCAGTGATTATAGACAGGGGGCAGCGAGAGAGCAGTACTTC
V: TRBV3-1/TRBV3-2; J: TRBJ1-5; size: .; D: TRBD1; CDR3: CASSQSGGNQPQHF; DNA: TGTGCCAGCAGCCAATCAGGGGGTAACCAGCCCCAGCATTTT
V: TRBV5-1; J: TRBJ2-1; size: .; D: TRBD1; CDR3: CASSLGQGSEQFF; DNA: TGCGCCAGCAGCTTGGGACAGGGGAGTGAGCAGTTCTTC
V: TRBV5-1; J: TRBJ1-2; size: .; D: .; CDR3: CASSYNYGYTF; DNA: TGCGCCAGCAGTTATAACTATGGCTACACCTTC
V: TRBV5-1; J: TRBJ2-1; size: few; D: TRBD1; CDR3: CASSLGGRTGTYSEQFF; DNA: TGCGCCAGCAGCTTGGGGGGGCGGACAGGGACCTACTCTGAGCAGTTCTTC
V: TRBV28; J: TRBJ2-5; size: .; D: TRBD1; CDR3: CASSLIYLPGQGKGQETQYF; DNA: TGTGCCAGCAGTCTTATTTATTTACCGGGACAGGGGAAAGGGCAAGAGACCCAGTACTTC
V: TRBV28; J: TRBJ1-3; size: .; D: .; CDR3: CASSLWQGGNTIYF; DNA: TGTGCCAGCAGTTTATGGCAGGGTGGAAACACCATATATTTT
V: TRBV9; J: TRBJ1-1; size: .; D: .; CDR3: CASSVGGVNTEAFF; DNA: TGTGCCAGCAGCGTAGGCGGGGTGAACACTGAAGCTTTCTTT
V: TRBV23-1; J: TRBJ2-3; size: .; D: .; CDR3: CASSQLPQDREGTDTQYF; DNA: TGCGCCAGCAGTCAACTTCCCCAGGACAGGGAGGGGACAGATACGCAGTATTTT
V: TRBV3-1/TRBV3-2; J: TRBJ2-1; size: .; D: TRBD2; CDR3: CASSPGLAGVHEQFF; DNA: TGTGCCAGCAGCCCCGGTCTAGCGGGGGTTCATGAGCAGTTCTTC
V: TRBV2; J: TRBJ1-5; size: .; D: .; CDR3: CASSSGPGVWQPQHF; DNA: TGTGCCAGCAGTTCCGGTCCCGGAGTTTGGCAGCCCCAGCATTTT
V: TRBV19; J: TRBJ2-7; size: .; D: TRBD1; CDR3: CASSSPGTGSYEQYF; DNA: TGTGCCAGTAGTTCGCCCGGGACAGGGTCCTACGAGCAGTACTTC